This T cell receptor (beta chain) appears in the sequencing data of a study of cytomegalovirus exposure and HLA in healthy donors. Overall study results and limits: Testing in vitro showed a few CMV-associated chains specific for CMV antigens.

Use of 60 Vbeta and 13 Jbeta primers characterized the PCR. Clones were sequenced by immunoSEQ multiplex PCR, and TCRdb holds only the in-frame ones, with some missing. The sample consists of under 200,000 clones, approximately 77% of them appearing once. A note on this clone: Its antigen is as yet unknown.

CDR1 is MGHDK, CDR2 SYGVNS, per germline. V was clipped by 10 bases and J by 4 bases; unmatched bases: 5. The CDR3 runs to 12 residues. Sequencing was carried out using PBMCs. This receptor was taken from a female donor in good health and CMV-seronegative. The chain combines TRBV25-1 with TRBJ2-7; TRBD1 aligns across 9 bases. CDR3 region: CANRDREYEQYF. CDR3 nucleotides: TGTGCCAACCGGGACAGGGAATACGAGCAGTACTTC.